Listed here are 26 T cell receptor beta chains from one sample, sequenced in a study of blood T cell repertoires in COVID-19. Repertoires were generated with immunoSEQ multiplex PCR, while TCRdb's copy carries only in-frame clones and drops some. The table records some 69,000 clones, more than 75% of them present only once. Material: peripheral blood. Every receptor here comes from a man between 60 and 75 years old with acute or convalescent COVID-19.

The chain combines TRBV7-2 with TRBJ2-3; D is ambiguous. Deletions cut 5 bases from V and 2 bases from J, with 11 bases between. CDR3 length: 14 residues. Germline V gene sequence: CDR1 SGHTA, CDR2 FQGNSA. The CDR3 sequence is CASSAEAVTDTQYF. CDR3 nucleotides: TGTGCCAGCAGCGCCGAGGCAGTCACAGATACGCAGTATTTT.

This chain uses TRBV2 with TRBJ1-1; the match to TRBD1 covers 8 bases. CDR1 and CDR2 from the germline V gene are SNHLY and FYNNEI. V lost 6 bases and J lost 11; bases outside the gene matches: 5. The length of the CDR3 is 11 residues. The CDR3 here is CASRLTGGAFF. The CDR3 bases are TGTGCCAGCAGACTTACAGGGGGTGCTTTCTTT.

The V call is TRBV21-1, the J call TRBJ2-3; TRBD1, as called in the table, went unchecked against the DNA. TRBV21-1 is labeled a pseudogene. This CDR3 is 17 amino acids long. The CDR3 coding sequence is TGTGCCAGCAGCAAGTCAGGGGGCGAGGGGGTGAGAGATACGCAGTATTTT. This translates into CASSKSGGEGVRDTQYF.

The chain joins TRBV9 to TRBJ1-3, with D possibly being TRBD1 (6 bases). Per germline, CDR1 SGDLS and CDR2 YYNGEE. The CDR3 consists of 16 residues. V lost 7 bases, J lost 0 bases, and 17 bases lay in between. CDR3 region: CASGPPQGTSGNTIYF. DNA of the CDR3: TGTGCCAGCGGACCTCCACAGGGAACCTCTGGAAACACCATATATTTT.

The chain is built from TRBV7-3 and TRBJ2-3; 7 bases map to TRBD2. The germline V gene has CDR1 SGHTA and CDR2 FQGTGA. The trim removed 4 bases at V and 10 bases at J, leaving 17 bases unmatched. The CDR3 extends over 16 amino acids. CDR3 coding DNA: TGTGCCAGCAGCTCGGCCGGGACTACCGGTGTGGATGCGCAGTATTTT. Its translation is CASSSAGTTGVDAQYF.

The chain joins TRBV2 to TRBJ1-2, with 7 bases fitting TRBD1. The V segment lost 8 bases and the J segment 0 bases; nucleotides outside the gene matches: 9. There are 15 residues in the CDR3. Germline V CDR1 and CDR2: SNHLY, FYNNEI. CDR3 in amino acids: CASRDRTISNYGYTF. The CDR3 DNA reads as TGTGCCAGCCGGGACAGAACGATTTCTAACTATGGCTACACCTTC.

This chain joins TRBV7-2 and TRBJ2-7, with TRBD2 matching over 9 bases. From germline, CDR1 is SGHTA and CDR2 FQGNSA. CDR3 length: 15 amino acids. Trimming at V came to 5 bases and at J to 3 bases, leaving 8 bases not matched to a gene. The CDR3 loop reads CASSQKGLAYYEQYF. Written as DNA, the CDR3 is TGTGCCAGCAGCCAAAAGGGACTAGCTTACTACGAGCAGTACTTC. The entire variable domain, with the rest obtained from reference TRBV7-2 and TRBJ2-7, is as follows: GAGVSQSPSNKVTEKGKDVELRCDPISGHTALYWYRQSLGQGLEFLIYFQGNSAPDKSGLPSDRFSAERTGGSVSTLTIQRTQQEDSAVYLCASSQKGLAYYEQYFGPGTRLTVT.

The CDR3 DNA reads TGCGCCAGCAGCTTGGATGGACAGGTGGCCACCGGGGAGCTGTTTTTT. Its translation is CASSLDGQVATGELFF. This chain links TRBV5-1 with TRBJ2-2; 7 positions match TRBD1. The germline V gene has CDR1 SGHRS and CDR2 YFSETQ. Unmatched junction bases numbered 6, after V lost 0 bases and J lost 4 bases. This CDR3 is 16 amino acids long.

This chain uses TRBV9 with TRBJ2-7; 7 positions agree with TRBD1. Germline assignment: CDR1 SGDLS and CDR2 YYNGEE. CDR3 size: 14 residues. After removal of 3 bases from V and 7 bases from J, the junction contained 10 bases not matched to a gene. CDR3 protein: CASSEGDSSWEQYF. The CDR3, as DNA: TGTGCCAGCAGCGAAGGGGACAGCTCCTGGGAGCAGTACTTC.

This chain uses TRBV2 with TRBJ1-2, with D possibly TRBD1 on 6 matching bases. Per germline, CDR1 SNHLY and CDR2 FYNNEI. This CDR3 spans 13 amino acids. V lost 3 bases, J lost 4 bases, and 9 bases lay in between. DNA for the CDR3: TGTGCCAGCAGTGAGAGACAGGTCTATGGCTACACCTTC. Its translation is CASSERQVYGYTF.

This rearrangement joins TRBV7-9 to TRBJ1-2; D unclear. The CDR3 contains 17 residues. Trimming took 0 bases from V and 5 from J, leaving 19 bases between them. Germline values: CDR1 SEHNR, CDR2 FQNEAQ (reference sequence). In DNA form, the CDR3 reads TGTGCCAGCAGCTTAGCAACGGGTGTCGGAGCAGCTTATGGCTACACCTTC. It codes for CASSLATGVGAAYGYTF.

This chain uses TRBV3-1 (or the pseudogene TRBV3-2) with TRBJ1-1, with D hard to call. Trimming stripped 0 bases from V and 0 bases from J, with 8 bases between. The CDR3 consists of 15 residues. Germline loops: CDR1 LGHDT, CDR2 YNNKEL (reference sequence). Here the CDR3 reads CASSQDGQVNTEAFF. CDR3 DNA sequence: TGTGCCAGCAGCCAAGATGGGCAGGTGAACACTGAAGCTTTCTTT.

The chain links TRBV27 to TRBJ1-1; TRBD1 agrees at 9 bases. V lost 3 bases and J lost 4; bases outside the gene matches: 6. The CDR3 is made up of 15 amino acids. Germline lookup yields CDR1 MNHEY and CDR2 SMNVEV (reference sequence). The CDR3 spells CASSLGQGGGTEAFF. In nucleotides, the CDR3 is TGTGCCAGCAGTTTGGGACAGGGAGGAGGCACTGAAGCTTTCTTT.

This clone was recorded once. The chain couples TRBV5-4 to TRBJ1-1; 7 bases line up with TRBD1. Trimming took 5 bases from V and 1 from J; bases not matched to a gene: 8. This CDR3 has 15 residues. Germline-derived CDR1 and CDR2 are SGHNT and YYREEE (reference sequence). CDR3 DNA sequence: TGTGCCAGCAGTTCTCCCCAGGGGGGGAACACTGAAGCTTTCTTT. This gives the protein CASSSPQGGNTEAFF.

As regards this clone: Additional DNA sequences in this sample encode the identical CDR3. The chain links TRBV2 to TRBJ1-6; D call uncertain. This CDR3 is built from 14 residues. CDR1 SNHLY and CDR2 FYNNEI come from the germline V gene. Trimming took 0 bases from V and 7 from J, leaving 7 bases between them. The CDR3: CASSEARVNSPLHF. In DNA, the CDR3 is TGTGCCAGCAGTGAAGCCCGGGTGAATTCACCCCTCCACTTT.

The chain joins TRBV27 to TRBJ1-2; D is perhaps TRBD1 (5 bases). The germline CDR1 and CDR2 sequences are MNHEY and SMNVEV (reference sequence). The ends were cut back, 3 bases at V and 4 bases at J, with 9 bases in the middle. The CDR3 length is 13 residues. CDR3 loop: CASSFGGSYGYTF. The DNA for the CDR3 is TGTGCCAGCAGTTTTGGGGGGTCCTATGGCTACACCTTC.

This chain uses TRBV7-9 with TRBJ1-1, with D tentatively TRBD1 (6 bases). Germline CDR1 reads SEHNR; CDR2 reads FQNEAQ (reference sequence). The CDR3 sequence is 19 residues long. Trimming took off 4 bases at V and 1 base at J, with 25 bases between the two ends. CDR3 sequence (DNA): TGTGCCAGCAGCTCCTCTAAAATTACGACAGGTCCCCCGAACACTGAAGCTTTCTTT. This encodes CASSSSKITTGPPNTEAFF. Full variable domain (outside the CDR3, taken from reference TRBV7-9 and TRBJ1-1): DTGVSQNPRHKITKRGQNVTFRCDPISEHNRLYWYRQTLGQGPEFLTYFQNEAQLEKSRLLSDRFSAERPKGSFSTLEIQRTEQGDSAMYLCASSSSKITTGPPNTEAFFGQGTRLTVV.

CDR3: CAWSVLRGVSSYEQYF. The CDR3 region has the DNA TGTGCCTGGAGTGTTTTGCGGGGGGTTAGCTCCTACGAGCAGTACTTC. This chain joins TRBV30 and TRBJ2-7; TRBD2 agrees at 8 bases. V trimming: 0 bases; J trimming: 0 bases; junction bases outside the gene matches: 7. CDR1 and CDR2 from the germline V gene are GTSNPN and SVGIG (reference sequence). CDR3 length equals 16 residues.

This chain connects TRBV10-3 to TRBJ1-1, with 8 bases matching TRBD1. In germline, CDR1 is ENHRY, CDR2 SYGVKD. CDR3 size: 13 residues. J gave up 5 bases and V 6 bases, and 5 bases lay outside the gene matches. For the CDR3, the DNA is TGTGCCATCAGGGCAGGGACAGGTACTGAAGCTTTCTTT. It encodes CAIRAGTGTEAFF.

Points on this clone: Other DNA sequences in the sample encode the same CDR3. The rearrangement uses TRBV5-5 and TRBJ2-7; 8 bases fit TRBD1. CDR1 is SGHKS, CDR2 YYEKEE, per germline (reference sequence). V was clipped by 0 bases and J by 4 bases; unmatched bases: 3. The CDR3 contains 14 residues. In DNA form, the CDR3 reads TGTGCCAGCAGCTTGGCAGGGGGCTCTTACGAGCAGTACTTC. Its translation is CASSLAGGSYEQYF. Using reference TRBV5-5 and TRBJ2-7 for the parts outside the CDR3, the full variable domain is DAGVTQSPTHLIKTRGQQVTLRCSPISGHKSVSWYQQVLGQGPQFIFQYYEKEERGRGNFPDRFSARQFPNYSSELNVNALLLGDSALYLCASSLAGGSYEQYFGPGTRLTVT.

The V call is TRBV5-4, the J call TRBJ2-7, with D tentatively TRBD2 (5 bases). Germline V gene lookup returns CDR1 SGHNT and CDR2 YYREEE (reference sequence). Trimming removed 5 bases from V and 5 bases from J, with 8 bases in between. This CDR3 comprises 11 residues. CDR3 sequence: CASRDGNEQYF. In DNA form, the CDR3 reads TGTGCCAGCAGGGACGGGAACGAGCAGTACTTC.

The chain carries TRBV6-5 and TRBJ2-3, with D possibly TRBD2 on 7 matching bases. The CDR3 runs 15 residues. Germline CDR1 MNHEY, CDR2 SVGAGI. V lost 6 bases and J 4 bases, leaving 17 bases between the germline ends. CDR3 loop: CASSLRGGAPDTQYF. The CDR3 DNA follows: TGTGCCAGCAGCCTAAGGGGGGGGGCCCCAGATACGCAGTATTTT.

This sequence joins TRBV5-1 and TRBJ1-1, with 7 bases identical to TRBD1. The V gene end was trimmed by 2 bases and the J gene end by 1 base; junction bases not matched to a gene: 8. This CDR3 is built from 16 residues. Per the germline V gene, CDR1 is SGHRS and CDR2 is YFSETQ. The CDR3 protein is CASSFGQASRNTEAFF. CDR3 DNA sequence: TGCGCCAGCAGCTTTGGACAGGCGAGCCGGAACACTGAAGCTTTCTTT.

The chain uses TRBV20-1 and TRBJ2-7, with D perhaps TRBD1 (5 bases). V was clipped by 5 bases and J by 2 bases, with 7 bases between them. Germline CDR1 and CDR2: DFQATT and SNEGSKA (reference sequence). This CDR3 has 11 amino acids. CDR3 sequence: CSAWGTYEQYF. The CDR3 DNA follows: TGCAGTGCTTGGGGCACCTACGAGCAGTACTTC.

The CDR3 here is CASSEWRGEAFF. CDR3 DNA sequence: TGTGCCAGCAGTGAATGGCGCGGTGAAGCTTTCTTT. This chain links TRBV6-1 with TRBJ1-1; no clear D gene. Trimming left V 2 bases short and J 7 bases short, with 8 bases between. The CDR3 totals 12 residues. The germline gives CDR1 MNHNS, CDR2 SASEGT.

The V call is TRBV27, the J call TRBJ1-1, with 7 bases that match TRBD1. The length of the CDR3 is 15 residues. The germline V gene encodes CDR1 MNHEY and CDR2 SMNVEV (reference sequence). The V and J ends lost 5 bases and 0 bases, in that order; junction bases with no gene match: 6. The CDR3, as DNA: TGTGCCAGCAGTCGTGGGGACAGCATGAACACTGAAGCTTTCTTT. Translating gives CASSRGDSMNTEAFF.